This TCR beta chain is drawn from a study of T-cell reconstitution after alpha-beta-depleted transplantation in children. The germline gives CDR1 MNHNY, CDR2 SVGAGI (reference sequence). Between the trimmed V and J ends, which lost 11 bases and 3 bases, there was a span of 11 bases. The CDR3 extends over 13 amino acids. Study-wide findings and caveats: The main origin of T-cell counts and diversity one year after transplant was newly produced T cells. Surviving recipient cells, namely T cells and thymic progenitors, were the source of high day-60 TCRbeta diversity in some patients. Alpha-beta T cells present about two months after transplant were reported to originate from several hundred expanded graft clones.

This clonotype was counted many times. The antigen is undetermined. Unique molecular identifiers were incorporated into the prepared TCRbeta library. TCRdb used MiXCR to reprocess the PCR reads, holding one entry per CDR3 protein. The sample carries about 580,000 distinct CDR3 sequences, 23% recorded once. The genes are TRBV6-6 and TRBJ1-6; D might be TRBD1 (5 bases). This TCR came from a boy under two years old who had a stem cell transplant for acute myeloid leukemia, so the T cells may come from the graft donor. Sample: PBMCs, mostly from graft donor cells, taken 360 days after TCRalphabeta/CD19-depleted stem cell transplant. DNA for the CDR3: TGTGCCTCCGGGGGGATCTATAATTCACCCCTCCACTTT. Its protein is CASGGIYNSPLHF.